The clone carrying this T cell receptor (beta chain) was counted at least ten times. The source of the sample is a study of metastatic and nonmetastatic thyroid tumors. About the research overall: Repertoire data that came from the blood and tumor or nodule tissue of malignant and benign thyroid patients were compared.

TCRdb re-called clones via MiXCR from the PCR reads. There are 46,000 or so clones in the sample; 16% occur only once, and approximately 20% lies in the top ten. None of the patients had undergone any treatment ahead of thyroid surgery. Germline assignment: CDR1 MDHEN and CDR2 SYDVKM. The CDR3 runs 17 residues. J was trimmed by 6 bases and V by 2 bases; bases with no gene match: 13. The sequence was obtained from a female donor with papillary thyroid cancer or a benign thyroid nodule (not recorded which). Some clones in this sample may be carry-over from other donors' samples. The J gene is TRBJ2-1, the V gene TRBV28; the match to TRBD2 covers 7 bases. Material for sequencing was blood. CDR3: CASSLRVRRLATNEQFF. The CDR3 nucleotides read TGTGCCAGCAGTTTAAGGGTTAGGAGACTAGCAACCAATGAGCAGTTCTTC.